Listed here is a single TCR beta chain. Which antigen it targets is not known. No base-level quality is on record; no much larger clone is a single base apart. TCR beta CDR3 regions were amplified by multiplex PCR using the immunoSEQ immune profiling system, following the manufacturer's instructions. An Illumina NextSeq system was used for sequencing. The authors' analysis ran thus. Sequence data were processed on the immunoSEQ Analyzer platform, and clonality was computed as the square root of Simpson's index of productive rearrangements. Similarity in V and J usage was quantified by Jensen-Shannon distance, and CDR3 generation probabilities were calculated with OLGA. Shared CDR3 sequences were searched in the immuneACCESS database (August 2020) and in VDJdb (December 2020). In TCRdb, the immuneACCESS table is reduced to in-frame sequences with V and J assigned. These tables do not hold every clone; where another copy was compared, an unresolved V gene accounts for under half, and the others remain unexplained. V and J calls and clone size are copied from that table; D and trimming were computed from the DNA. The sample table records roughly 23,000 clones; about 83% of these occur just once. The ten top clones hold roughly 1.3% of the sample.

The twin pairs came from the European Cystic Fibrosis Twin and Sibling Study Cohort, a cohort that recruited patients from about 160 CF clinics across 14 European countries. Zygosity and CFTR genotype were verified in-house, with zygosity tested by multiplex PCR of nine short tandem repeat loci. Peripheral blood was sampled from each twin, with clinical parameters recorded on the day of blood sampling. Phenol/chloroform extraction was used to isolate genomic DNA from peripheral blood cells, and the DNA was then kept in TE buffer at 4 degrees C. This entry is derived from a study of monozygotic twins with cystic fibrosis (dated by TCRdb to the early 2020s). Some background on the complete study: Barcoded libraries were prepared with about 15 PCR cycles from approximately 2.7 micrograms of fragmented DNA. To assess genetic influence on V and J gene usage, the study compared TCR beta repertoires within and across 16 monozygotic twin pairs with cystic fibrosis. Made up mostly of children and adolescents, the cohort included ten female and six male twin pairs ranging in age from roughly 2.0 to 40 years, with a median of about 10 years. On the day of blood sampling, twins were ranked among more than 850 cohort participants for weight-for-height and for FEVPerc (FEV1 disease centile). Data for three of the twin pairs had already been reported earlier in a different context.

Taken from cysteine to phenylalanine, the CDR3 has 15 residues. The DNA shown is the 45-base CDR3, in frame from base 1. Deletion took 3 bases off V and 10 bases off J, with a span of 22 bases between the germline ends. CDR1 and CDR2, per the germline V gene (reference sequence), are GTSNPN and SVGIG. The research as a whole found: Sharing of nucleotide-identical clonotypes was significantly greater within monozygotic CF twin pairs than between unrelated CF individuals (P = 0.000026, Mann-Whitney). Simpson clonality was generally low (median around 0.01), which suggests a naive-dominated repertoire, and clonality was higher in the most severely affected patients. No association turned up between shared CDR3 numbers and age, concordance or disease severity, and the cohort was small. V gene usage was most similar to the co-twin for 13 of 16 pairs, and J usage for 8 of 16 pairs, suggesting genetic constraints.

The V and J segments used are TRBV30 and TRBJ2-1; perhaps TRBD2 is the D gene, with 7 bases matching. The source of this sequence is a woman between 25 and 40 years old with cystic fibrosis. Sequenced sample: blood. The nucleotide sequence reads as follows: TGTGCCTGGAGGTCACCTTTTCGGGGGGCAGGGGAGCAGTTCTTC. This codes for CAWRSPFRGAGEQFF.